The T cell receptor (beta chain) under discussion was sequenced for a study of blood T cell repertoires in COVID-19. Study-level background: Specimens from acute and convalescent COVID-19 originated in the United States, Italy and Spain. Sample material is recorded as cDNA or gDNA derived from T cells, B-cell-depleted T cells, or PBMCs.

Study processing details: Reference gene primer amplification gave nucleated cell count estimates. Profiling relied on immunoSEQ multiplex PCR, and the TCRdb table lists in-frame clones only, not all of them. V and J calls and clone size follow that table, whereas D and trimming were derived from the DNA. The sample has about 200,000 clones, about 82% seen once. Self-reported history from a screening survey and questionnaire set each donor's cohort. The V end lost 4 bases, the J end lost 5 bases, and 9 bases lay between the germline ends. This CDR3 region has 13 residues. Germline V gene lookup returns CDR1 KGHDR and CDR2 SFDVKD.

Material: PBMCs or T cells enriched from blood (not recorded which). The TCR originated in a man aged 40-49 years with acute COVID-19. V is TRBV24-1 and J is TRBJ2-3; no reliable D call. CDR3 residues: CATSDPVVDTQYF. The CDR3 DNA sequence: TGTGCCACCAGTGACCCGGTGGTAGATACGCAGTATTTT.